The sequence of this T cell receptor beta chain was determined in a study of regulatory and conventional T cells in RAG deficiency. CDR1 SNHLY and CDR2 FYNNEI come from the germline V gene. V lost 5 bases, J lost 6 bases, and 13 bases lay in between. This CDR3 is 14 amino acids long. The sorted conventional CD4+ T cells were CD25-low and CD127-high, with genomic DNA sequenced. The protocol was immunoSEQ multiplex PCR, while the TCRdb copy is restricted to in-frame clones and leaves out a portion. The data contain 20,000 to 25,000 clones, about 92% of them singletons. Another study also made use of these data, one on regulatory T cells. As that study records: The PCR used 52 TRBV and 13 TRBJ primers.

The TCR was taken from a human donor in good health. The sequenced material came from CD4+ T cells sorted from blood. The chain joins TRBV2 to TRBJ2-2; maybe TRBD1 (6 bases). Here the CDR3 DNA reads TGTGCCAGCAGTCCACAGGGTACCGCCGGGGAGCTGTTTTTT. It specifies CASSPQGTAGELFF.